This TCR beta chain was identified during a study of T-cell memory formation after mild COVID-19 (dated by TCRdb to about 2021). Concerning the study at large: TCR sequence clusters from the two donors were largely donor specific. The cohort was made up of two young adult volunteers, one female and one male, who were previously healthy. Longitudinal TCRalpha and TCRbeta repertoire sequencing tracked T-cell clones expanding and contracting after mild COVID-19 in a couple of donors. Broad study findings and their caveats: Clones contracting from day 15 to 85 had balanced CD4/CD8 phenotypes, while a second wave expanding from day 15 to 37 was biased towards CD4+. Some responding clones were found in pre-infection memory, which suggests that pre-existing cross-reactive memory T cells took part in the SARS-CoV-2 response. The second-wave clones that peaked on day 37 were not confirmed to be SARS-CoV-2 specific. Contracting CD4+ clones were located mainly in the CM and EM memory subsets, whereas CD8+ clones were found to be enriched in EMRA. Only a couple of mild cases were covered by the study, and larger cohorts that include severe cases with pre-infection samples were considered necessary.

Spanning cysteine to phenylalanine, the CDR3 consists of 15 amino acids. The kept DNA is CDR3 alone, 45 bases in frame from the first base. As encoded in the germline V gene, CDR1 is MNHNS while CDR2 is SASEGT. Unmatched junction bases come to 1, with V trimmed by 0 bases and J by 3 bases. Comments on this clonotype: There is no known antigen for this receptor. Within one base of it there is no much larger clone, and no base qualities were kept.

Sequencing was performed on an Illumina NovaSeq 6000. TCRalpha and TCRbeta cDNA libraries were constructed by 5'RACE with constant-segment primers, with sample barcodes and unique molecular identifiers being introduced. Trizol reagent was used to extract RNA from every sample. Library amplification was performed in two PCR steps, and a second sample barcode and Illumina TruSeq adapters were introduced in the second step. The libraries were sequenced on an Illumina NovaSeq using 2 x 150 bp paired-end reads. Regarding the original processing steps: The reads were demultiplexed and collapsed into UMI-guided consensus sequences using migec v1.2.7. Using mixcr v2.1.11, UMI consensuses were aligned to TRA and TRB V and J templates and then assembled into clonotypes. Clonotypes were classified as expanded or contracted when called significant by both edgeR and NoisET, with noise models trained on biological replicates. For edgeR calls, the cutoffs were a false discovery rate-adjusted p below 0.01 and a log2 fold-change threshold of 1. As an exploratory analysis of dynamics, max-normalized trajectories of the 1000 most abundant clonotypes were examined with PCA combined with hierarchical clustering. Separately sequenced CD4+ and CD8+ repertoires were used to assign the CD4 or CD8 phenotype of responding clones. TCRdb reran the public reads through fastp at Q25 and MiXCR, keeping productive beta chains. Entries are consolidated by CDR3 protein sequence, retaining the most common genes and DNA. TCRdb's processing, not the authors', yielded these V and J calls. The sample yields around 140,000 distinct CDR3 sequences; 20% to 25% were counted once. Together, the top ten hold approximately 25% of the sample.

PBMCs were isolated by Ficoll-Paque density gradient centrifugation. The receptor was derived from an adult woman who had mild COVID-19 (a few samples of this study predate the infection). The sample titles of this study are shuffled in the database, so cell type and time point are left out; the donor was told from shared clones. Sequencing was done on a sample of PBMCs or a T cell subset sorted from them (not recorded which). The V and J genes are TRBV6-1 and TRBJ2-7; TRBD1 agrees with 11 junctional bases. The nucleotide sequence is given as TGTGCCAGCAGTGAAGCCGGGACAGGGGGCTACGAGCAGTACTTC. Its amino acids are CASSEAGTGGYEQYF.